Detailed here is one TCR beta chain. This clone was detected only a few times. Its antigen has not been determined. No base quality information exists; no much larger clone differs at one position. Approximately 2 micrograms of genomic DNA were extracted from cryopreserved PBMCs for TCR beta library preparation. Longitudinal blood samples from CLL patients on ibrutinib monotherapy underwent high-throughput TCR beta sequencing. The patients took part in an open-label, single-center phase 2 trial of ibrutinib monotherapy. These data are taken from a study of cytotoxic CD8 clonotypes in ibrutinib-treated CLL (dated by TCRdb to the early 2020s). Looking at the study overall: In this cohort, approximately 15 patients were treatment-naive and about a dozen were relapsed/refractory, while about 17 had unmutated IGHV. Every sample from remission and from progressive disease was obtained while the patients were still on ibrutinib. Of the 90 or so participants in the trial, roughly 26 had longitudinal samples available. Response samples were taken after a median of 12 months on treatment, ranging from roughly 6 to 36 months. On average, each sample yielded about 250,000 productive templates and tens of thousands of productive rearrangements. Cryopreserved peripheral blood mononuclear cells were collected at three points: before therapy, at response, and at either sustained remission or disease progression. Responses were partial in roughly 24 patients and complete in 2; after median approximately 5.5 years follow-up, roughly 14 stayed in remission and some twelve progressed.

On a MiSeq, deep resolution sequencing aimed for a depth between 1 in 1 million and 1 in 200,000 T cells, with each clonotype covered around 9.2x on average. The immunoSEQ hsTCRB Kit was used to generate TCR beta libraries. The authors' pipeline ran thus. ImmunoSEQ Data Assistant and ImmunoSEQ Analyzer were used for data analysis, and V, D and J genes were assigned according to IMGT definitions. Clonality, which ranges from 0 to 1, was calculated as one minus the normalized Shannon entropy of productive rearrangement frequencies. Public clonotype analysis was restricted to overrepresented clonotypes comprising at least 0.05% of each patient's repertoire. Roughly 13 repertoires from age-matched healthy donors, obtained from immuneACCESS, served as clonality controls. TCRdb carries this immuneACCESS record with in-frame sequences only. Its versions omit some clonotypes, under half of them owing to an unresolved V gene in the studies checked, with the rest unexplained. For V, J and clone size, that table is used; D and trimming come from the DNA. For this sample there are about 330,000 clones; roughly 71% appear just once. Of the sample, roughly 6.7% falls within the top ten clones.

What the work shows at the level of the full study, not this receptor alone: Public clonotypes were found to be uncommon and were observed to contract or remain stable during treatment; the increase in clonality was shown to reflect expansion of private clonotypes at ibrutinib response. Sampling times were not matched between patients in sustained remission and patients whose disease was progressing, and lymph node repertoires were not examined. An increase in clonality was observed at ibrutinib response, with clonality remaining stable during sustained remission and falling back toward baseline at progression. Baseline clonality was found to be higher than that of age-matched healthy donors and was strongly correlated with circulating CD8+ T-cell counts.

Inclusive of the bounding cysteine and phenylalanine, the CDR3 is 15 residues long. The only DNA kept is the CDR3, 45 bases in frame from the first base. Ends trimmed: V by 6 bases, J by 2 bases; bases unmatched to a gene: 5. CDR1 and CDR2 were assigned from the germline V gene as MNHEY and SVGAGI. Recombination joined TRBV6-5 with TRBJ1-5; 9 bases in the middle match TRBD1. The receptor was derived from a human donor with chronic lymphocytic leukemia. Sequencing used PBMCs, obtained after 36 months of ibrutinib treatment. At the DNA level, the sequence is TGTGCCAGCAGCTGGGACAGGGCAGGCAATCAGCCCCAGCATTTT. Translated, it reads CASSWDRAGNQPQHF.